A single sample gave rise to the 25 T cell receptor beta chains below, sequenced in a study of STAT3 mutations in large granular lymphocyte leukemia. Here immunoSEQ multiplex PCR was the method, and the copy in TCRdb shows in-frame clones only, minus some. Of approximately 25,000 clones listed, roughly 93% were seen once; the top ten hold approximately 6%. For these TCRs, the target antigens are not known. Broader study findings: In T-cell large granular lymphocyte leukemia, about half of patients showed multiple immunodominant subclonotypes.

Sequencing was done on a sample of peripheral blood mononuclear cells. These receptors were obtained from a man aged 35 to 55 with T-cell large granular lymphocyte leukemia. Some clones in this sample may be carry-over from other donors' samples.

This chain uses TRBV25-1 with TRBJ1-2; 8 bases map to TRBD1. Germline lookup yields CDR1 MGHDK and CDR2 SYGVNS. The CDR3 covers 14 residues. V trimming: 3 bases; J trimming: 7 bases; junction bases outside the gene matches: 7. The CDR3 DNA follows: TGTGCCAGCAGTGATTCGGACAGGGTGGGTGGCTACACCTTC. Its translation is CASSDSDRVGGYTF.

This chain uses TRBV12-2 with TRBJ1-3. TRBV12-2 counts as a pseudogene. The length of the CDR3 is 17 residues. The CDR3 DNA sequence: TGTGCAAGTCGCTTAGGGGGGGGTGCGGGCTCTGGAAACACCATATATTTT. It translates to CASRLGGGAGSGNTIYF.

The chain links TRBV7-9 to TRBJ1-1; D gene ambiguous. The V end lost 5 bases, the J end lost 0 bases, and 22 bases lay between the germline ends. The germline CDR1 and CDR2 sequences are SEHNR and FQNEAQ (reference sequence). This CDR3 has 18 amino acids. This chain's CDR3 is CASSADNRPWVVNTEAFF. CDR3 DNA sequence: TGTGCCAGCAGCGCCGATAATCGGCCCTGGGTGGTGAACACTGAAGCTTTCTTT.

The CDR3 protein is CASSLAAGGLTGELFF. CDR3 sequence (DNA): TGTGCCAGCAGCTTGGCAGCGGGGGGGTTAACCGGGGAGCTGTTTTTT. This rearrangement joins TRBV5-4 to TRBJ2-2; TRBD2 agrees at 10 bases. This CDR3 is 16 amino acids long. Trimming cost V 0 bases and J 5 bases; bases outside gene matches: 4. Germline V gene sequence: CDR1 SGHNT, CDR2 YYREEE (reference sequence). The whole variable domain, filled in from reference TRBV5-4 and TRBJ2-2, reads ETGVTQSPTHLIKTRGQQVTLRCSSQSGHNTVSWYQQALGQGPQFIFQYYREEENGRGNFPPRFSGLQFPNYSSELNVNALELDDSALYLCASSLAAGGLTGELFFGEGSRLTVL.

The rearrangement links TRBV18 to TRBJ1-1; D is possibly TRBD1 (6 bases). Looked up from germline, CDR1 is KGHSH and CDR2 is LQKENI. This CDR3 is built from 13 residues. V dropped 4 bases and J dropped 1 base, with 7 bases sitting between them. The CDR3 DNA sequence: TGTGCCAGCTCACTGGACAGGAACACTGAAGCTTTCTTT. Its protein product is CASSLDRNTEAFF. The full variable domain, with the rest looked up from reference TRBV18 and TRBJ1-1, is NAGVMQNPRHLVRRRGQEARLRCSPMKGHSHVYWYRQLPEEGLKFMVYLQKENIIDESGMPKERFSAEFPKEGPSILRIQQVVRGDSAAYFCASSLDRNTEAFFGQGTRLTVV.

V is TRBV25-1 and J is TRBJ2-7; 9 bases match TRBD1. Germline CDR1 is MGHDK and CDR2 is SYGVNS. The V and J ends lost 4 bases and 1 base, in that order; junction bases with no gene match: 14. CDR3 length equals 18 residues. CDR3: CASSVSTSGTGRSYEQYF. The CDR3 nucleotides read TGTGCCAGCAGTGTCTCTACGTCCGGGACAGGGAGATCCTACGAGCAGTACTTC.

The chain recombines TRBV9 with TRBJ1-1; the D is unclear. CDR3 length: 14 residues. V lost 2 bases and J lost 0, with 8 bases in between. Germline CDR1 is SGDLS and CDR2 is YYNGEE. CDR3 amino acids: CASSVSSMNTEAFF. The CDR3 nucleotides read TGTGCCAGCAGCGTTTCTAGTATGAACACTGAAGCTTTCTTT.

V gene TRBV2 combines with J gene TRBJ2-5; TRBD2 aligns across 8 bases. Germline CDR1 and CDR2: SNHLY and FYNNEI. The CDR3 length is 22 residues. V trimming: 2 bases; J trimming: 5 bases; junction bases outside the gene matches: 28. The CDR3 DNA reads TGTGCCAGCAGTGAAAAAGGGGATCAGTGGGTTACGGCGGGGGGCACTGGTGAGACCCAGTACTTC. This sequence encodes CASSEKGDQWVTAGGTGETQYF.

The count of this clone is one. The chain is built from TRBV18 and TRBJ1-2, with no clear D. V was shortened by 3 bases and J by 5 bases, with 22 bases between the two germline ends. This CDR3 spans 17 amino acids. CDR1 and CDR2 (germline): KGHSH, LQKENI. The CDR3 nucleotides read TGTGCCAGCTCACCGGGTACAAATCCCGCCCGGAGTTATGGCTACACCTTC. Residues: CASSPGTNPARSYGYTF.

This chain connects TRBV18 to TRBJ1-2; TRBD1 agrees at 7 bases. Unmatched junction bases numbered 13, after V lost 0 bases and J lost 6 bases. CDR1 and CDR2 from the germline V gene are KGHSH and LQKENI. The CDR3 has 17 residues. The CDR3: CASSPPSEYRGGDGYTF. The DNA of the CDR3 is TGTGCCAGCTCACCACCTTCGGAATACAGGGGTGGGGATGGCTACACCTTC.

This clone was detected a few times. This chain joins TRBV23-1 and TRBJ1-5; TRBD1 matches 7 bases. TRBV23-1 is annotated as an ORF whose role is uncertain. The CDR3 is 12 residues long. With 8 bases clipped from V and 5 bases from J, the junction kept 3 bases outside the gene matches. The CDR3 DNA follows: TGCGCCAGCTCCAGGGGGTATCAGCCCCAGCATTTT. This translates into CASSRGYQPQHF.

This rearrangement joins TRBV9 to TRBJ2-1; 7 bases map to TRBD2. J gave up 2 bases and V 3 bases, and 8 bases lay outside the gene matches. The CDR3 totals 16 residues. CDR1 and CDR2 (germline): SGDLS, YYNGEE. The CDR3 DNA is TGTGCCAGCAGCGCAGAGGGGCGGGGGACCTACAATGAGCAGTTCTTC. Its protein is CASSAEGRGTYNEQFF.

The J gene is TRBJ2-2, the V gene TRBV9, with a possible D match to TRBD2 (5 bases). Trimming stripped 0 bases from V and 0 bases from J, with 9 bases between. The length of the CDR3 is 16 residues. Germline CDR1 SGDLS, CDR2 YYNGEE. The CDR3 nucleotides are TGTGCCAGCAGCGTAGGGCTAGCTCCGAACACCGGGGAGCTGTTTTTT. It specifies CASSVGLAPNTGELFF.

This chain connects TRBV9 to TRBJ2-2, with D possibly matching TRBD1 (6 bases). The CDR3 is 15 amino acids. The V and J ends lost 0 bases and 7 bases respectively, with 13 bases between them. The germline V gene has CDR1 SGDLS and CDR2 YYNGEE. CDR3 DNA sequence: TGTGCCAGCAGCGTAGGGGGGCAGGTTAGCGGGGAGCTGTTTTTT. It yields the protein CASSVGGQVSGELFF.

The CDR3 DNA follows: TGTGCCAGCAGCTTGGGATCCCCCGGGGCCTATGGCTACACCTTC. It encodes CASSLGSPGAYGYTF. The chain employs TRBV5-4 and TRBJ1-2, with TRBD1 as a possible D gene (5 bases). The CDR3 is 15 amino acids. Trimming stripped 0 bases from V and 4 bases from J, with 13 bases between. Germline V gives CDR1 SGHNT, CDR2 YYREEE (reference sequence).

This rearrangement joins TRBV6-6 to TRBJ1-1; TRBD1 aligns across 9 bases. The germline V gene has CDR1 MNHNY and CDR2 SVGAGI (reference sequence). The CDR3 is 14 amino acids. The ends lost 4 bases at V and 2 bases at J; junction bases unmatched: 2. The CDR3 region is CASSSGQGNTEAFF. For the CDR3, the DNA is TGTGCCAGCAGTTCGGGACAGGGTAACACTGAAGCTTTCTTT.

The chain couples TRBV5-1 to TRBJ2-7, with no clear D. The CDR3 covers 12 residues. Deletions cut 7 bases from V and 5 bases from J, with 13 bases between. The V gene's germline CDR1 is SGHRS and CDR2 YFSETQ. CDR3 nucleotide sequence: TGCGCCAGCTCCTCGGTGTGGAACGAGCAGTACTTC. It specifies CASSSVWNEQYF.

The V call is TRBV7-2, the J call TRBJ2-5; D might be TRBD2 (7 bases). This CDR3 region has 14 residues. V was trimmed by 3 bases and J by 4 bases, leaving 12 bases between them. Germline V lookup: CDR1 SGHTA, CDR2 FQGNSA. CDR3: CASSFGGALETQYF. The CDR3 DNA is TGTGCCAGCAGCTTTGGGGGGGCATTAGAGACCCAGTACTTC.

The gene calls are TRBV6-1 and TRBJ1-6; D is ambiguous. CDR1 MNHNS and CDR2 SASEGT come from the germline V gene. The CDR3 is made up of 12 amino acids. With 2 bases removed from V and 9 bases from J, the gap between germline ends came to 5 bases. CDR3 protein: CASSEQASPLHF. In DNA form, the CDR3 reads TGTGCCAGCAGTGAACAGGCTTCACCCCTCCACTTT.

The count of this clone is one. V usage is TRBV7-2 and J usage is TRBJ2-7; 9 bases are shared with TRBD1. V shed 5 bases, J shed 6 bases, and the junction held 5 bases outside the gene matches. The germline V gene encodes CDR1 SGHTA and CDR2 FQGNSA. The CDR3 totals 13 residues. The CDR3 coding sequence is TGTGCCAGCAGCGGAACAGGGGGCGGCGAGCAGTACTTC. Its protein is CASSGTGGGEQYF.

The chain recombines TRBV21-1 with TRBJ2-3; the table's D gene call, TRBD2, was not cross checked with the DNA. TRBV21-1 is a pseudogene. The CDR3 consists of 16 residues. Here the CDR3 reads CASSKGKRGRTDTQYF. The CDR3 DNA follows: TGTGCCAGCAGCAAAGGAAAGCGGGGGCGCACAGATACGCAGTATTTT.

This clone was seen once. J is TRBJ1-2 and V is TRBV6-5; possibly TRBD1 for D (6 bases). The CDR3 covers 15 residues. The germline V gene has CDR1 MNHEY and CDR2 SVGAGI. The ends were cut back, 7 bases at V and 4 bases at J, with 19 bases in the middle. The DNA for the CDR3 is TGTGCCAGCAAAACTCGGGACACCCGATTCTATGGCTACACCTTC. Translating gives CASKTRDTRFYGYTF.

The chain has TRBV4-1 and TRBJ2-3; D is ambiguous. The V end lost 4 bases, the J end lost 1 base, and 9 bases lay between the germline ends. CDR1 is MGHRA and CDR2 is YSYEKL in the germline V gene. This CDR3 contains 14 residues. The CDR3 DNA reads as TGCGCCAGCAGCCCCGGTTCGGGCACAGATACGCAGTATTTT. Its protein product is CASSPGSGTDTQYF.

This clone has just a few counts. J is TRBJ1-3 and V is TRBV5-5, with D unclear. The CDR3 totals 14 residues. Germline V gene lookup returns CDR1 SGHKS and CDR2 YYEKEE (reference sequence). Trimming took 4 bases from V and 5 from J, leaving 13 bases between them. CDR3 protein: CASSGAGVRNTIYF. The CDR3 DNA reads as TGTGCCAGCAGCGGAGCGGGAGTTCGAAACACCATATATTTT.

The J gene is TRBJ2-5, the V gene TRBV7-9; 7 nucleotides line up with TRBD2. With 6 bases clipped from V and 4 bases from J, the junction kept 8 bases outside the gene matches. CDR1 and CDR2 (germline): SEHNR, FQNEAQ (reference sequence). This CDR3 spans 14 amino acids. CDR3 region: CASSTGGARETQYF. CDR3 in DNA: TGTGCCAGCAGTACGGGGGGTGCTAGAGAGACCCAGTACTTC.